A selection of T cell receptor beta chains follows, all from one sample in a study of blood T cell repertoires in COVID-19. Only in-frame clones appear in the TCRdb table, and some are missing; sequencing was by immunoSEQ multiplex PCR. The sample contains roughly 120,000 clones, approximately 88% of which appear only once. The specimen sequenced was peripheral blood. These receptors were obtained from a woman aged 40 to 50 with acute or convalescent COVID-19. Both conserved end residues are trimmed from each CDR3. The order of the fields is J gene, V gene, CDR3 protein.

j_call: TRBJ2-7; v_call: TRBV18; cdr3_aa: ASSPTLAGGHNSYEQY
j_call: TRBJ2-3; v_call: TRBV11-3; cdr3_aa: ASSPGTGARDTQY
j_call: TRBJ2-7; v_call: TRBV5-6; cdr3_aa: ASSYTGFGSYEQY
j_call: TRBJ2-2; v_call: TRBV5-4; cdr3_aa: ASSLGGQEKTGELF
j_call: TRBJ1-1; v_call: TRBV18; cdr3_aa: ASSPSGGVNTEAF
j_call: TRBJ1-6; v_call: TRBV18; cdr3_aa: ASSPGTRYNSPLH
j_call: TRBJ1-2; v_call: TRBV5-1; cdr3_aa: ASSLGTGNYGYT
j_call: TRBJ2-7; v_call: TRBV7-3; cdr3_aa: ASSPQGQGAYEQY
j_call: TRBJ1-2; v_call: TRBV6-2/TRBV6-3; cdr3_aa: ASSRLLQNYGYT
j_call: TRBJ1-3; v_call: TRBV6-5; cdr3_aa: ASRPRGSGNTIY
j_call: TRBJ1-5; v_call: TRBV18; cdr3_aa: ASSQSGQGQPQH
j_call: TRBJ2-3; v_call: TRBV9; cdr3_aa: ASSAAGQDTDTQY
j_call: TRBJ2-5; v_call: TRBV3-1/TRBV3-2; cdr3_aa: ASSQVGQGRGETQY
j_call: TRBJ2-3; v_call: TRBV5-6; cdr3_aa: ASSLSDRGTDTQY
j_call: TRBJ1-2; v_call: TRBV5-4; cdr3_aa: ASSLGRGGYT
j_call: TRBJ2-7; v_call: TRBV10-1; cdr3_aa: ASSYRGGDEQY
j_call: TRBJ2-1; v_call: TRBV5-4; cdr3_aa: ASSSGTYNEQF
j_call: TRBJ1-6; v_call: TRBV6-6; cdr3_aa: ASSRGDRALSSYNSPLH
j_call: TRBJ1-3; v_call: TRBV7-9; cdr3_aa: ASSSQETSGNTIY
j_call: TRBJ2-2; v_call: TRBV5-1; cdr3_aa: ASSAPRVGLEIGELF
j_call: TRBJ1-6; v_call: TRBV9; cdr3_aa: ASSPRQEGYNSPLH
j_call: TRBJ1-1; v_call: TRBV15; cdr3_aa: ATSRARGAMNTEAF
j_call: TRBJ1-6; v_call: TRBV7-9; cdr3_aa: ASSLTGQGISPLH
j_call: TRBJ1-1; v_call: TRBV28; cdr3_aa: ASSFIPPGKNTEAF
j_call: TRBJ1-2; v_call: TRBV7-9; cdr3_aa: ASSGDRGLDYGYT
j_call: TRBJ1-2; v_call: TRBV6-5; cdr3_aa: ASSYRGQGYGYT
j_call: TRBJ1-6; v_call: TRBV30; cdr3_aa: AWRESSSYNSPLH
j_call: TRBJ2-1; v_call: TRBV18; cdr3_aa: ASSSQGHEQF